Listed below are T cell receptor beta chains from one sample, sequenced in a study of response to subunit inactivated influenza vaccine. Using its own MiXCR run on the RT-PCR reads, TCRdb lists one record per CDR3 protein. The sample lists around 850,000 distinct CDR3 sequences, 15% to 20% occurring once. Sample: PBMCs from blood, taken approximately 5 days after vaccination. Receptor source: a man in his fifties or sixties who received an inactivated influenza vaccine. CDR3s include the opening cysteine and the closing phenylalanine or tryptophan. D genes are given only for firm matches. Where a row states a size, it is once, few, many or the class of an expanded clone; other rows omit it.

d_call	j_call	clone_size	v_call	cdr3_nt	cdr3_aa
TRBD1	TRBJ2-7	-	TRBV2	TGTGCCAGCACCGGGGACAGGGACTACGAGCAGTACTTC	CASTGDRDYEQYF
TRBD1	TRBJ2-1	-	TRBV6-5	TGTGCCAGCAGTTACACCGGGACAGGGTCCTACAATGCGCAGTTCTTC	CASSYTGTGSYNAQFF
-	TRBJ1-1	many	TRBV4-3	TGCGCCAGCAGCCAAGAAGGCGTTAGATCTCGTCCGCCTGAAGCTTTCTTT	CASSQEGVRSRPPEAFF
-	TRBJ2-5	-	TRBV5-1	TGCGCCAGCAGCTCCCGAGCAGGGAGAGGGGAGACCCAGTACTTC	CASSSRAGRGETQYF
TRBD1	TRBJ1-1	-	TRBV20-1	TGCAGTGCGGACAAGGGACAGGGTTTTACTGAAGCTTTCTTT	CSADKGQGFTEAFF
-	TRBJ2-5	-	TRBV11-3	TGTGCCAGCAGCCCAACCCCGGACAGCGTTTTAGAGACTCAGTACTTC	CASSPTPDSVLETQYF
-	TRBJ2-6	-	TRBV5-5	TGTGCCAGCAGCTTGGTTGTGAAAACCGGGGCCAACGTCCTGACTTTC	CASSLVVKTGANVLTF
-	TRBJ2-3	-	TRBV6-2/TRBV6-3	TGTGCCAGCAGTTACTCGTCCCGCACAGATACGCAGTATTTT	CASSYSSRTDTQYF
-	TRBJ1-2	-	TRBV5-1	TGCGCCAGCAGCTTGGGCAGACAAATGGAGGGCTACACCTTC	CASSLGRQMEGYTF
TRBD2	TRBJ2-1	-	TRBV6-5	TGTGCCAGCAGTTGGTCTTCACTAGCGGGGGTTTACAATGAGCAGTTCTTC	CASSWSSLAGVYNEQFF
-	TRBJ2-1	few	TRBV5-4	TGTGCCAGCAGCTTGGAAGGACAGACGGAGCAGTTCTTC	CASSLEGQTEQFF
-	TRBJ2-1	-	TRBV12-3/TRBV12-4	TGTGCCAGCAGTCCCGGAAACAGGCTAGAGCAGTTCTTC	CASSPGNRLEQFF
TRBD1	TRBJ2-2	-	TRBV10-3	TGTGCCACCTCCCCCGGGACAGGGGGCACCGGGGAGCTGTTTTTT	CATSPGTGGTGELFF
-	TRBJ2-2	few	TRBV4-3	TGCGCCAGCAGCCAAGCGGCGGGCATAACGAACACCGGGGAGCTGTTTTTT	CASSQAAGITNTGELFF
-	TRBJ2-3	many	TRBV29-1	TGCAGCGGTAGGGGGGGCACAGATACGCAGTATTTT	CSGRGGTDTQYF
-	TRBJ2-7	-	TRBV9	TGTGCCAGCGGACCGGGACACACCTACGAGCAGTACTTC	CASGPGHTYEQYF
-	TRBJ1-1	few	TRBV20-1	TGCAGTGCTTTATACACTGAAGCTTTCTTT	CSALYTEAFF
-	TRBJ1-1	few	TRBV29-1	TGCAGCGTTGAAGGACAGGCAACTGAAGCTTTCTTT	CSVEGQATEAFF
-	TRBJ2-1	-	TRBV28	TGTGCCAGCAGTGTCTACAGGAAAAAAGGGGACAATGAGCAGTTCTTC	CASSVYRKKGDNEQFF
-	TRBJ2-1	-	TRBV27	TGTGCCAGCAGTTTGACGGCAGGGGGGGACAATGAGCAGTTCTTC	CASSLTAGGDNEQFF
TRBD2	TRBJ2-7	-	TRBV20-1	TGCAGTGCTGCCCCCTATTTAGCGGGAAAATCCTACGAGCAGTACTTC	CSAAPYLAGKSYEQYF
TRBD1	TRBJ2-7	few	TRBV3-1	TGTGCCAGCAGCCAAGTTACAGGGGGCGGCGAGCAGTACTTC	CASSQVTGGGEQYF
-	TRBJ2-1	once	TRBV6-2/TRBV6-3	TGTGCCAGCAGCCCCGTCTTCAATGAGCAGTTCTTC	CASSPVFNEQFF
TRBD2	TRBJ2-1	few	TRBV20-1	TGCAGTGCTAGAGATGAACGGCGGGGGGGCCGCGATGAGCAGTTCTTC	CSARDERRGGRDEQFF
-	TRBJ1-6	many	TRBV12-3/TRBV12-4	TGTGCCAGCAGTTTAAGGGGACTCCCCCTCCACTTT	CASSLRGLPLHF
-	TRBJ1-2	few	TRBV5-6	TGTGCCAGCAGCTTAAAGGACCCCCTGTCCTACACCTTC	CASSLKDPLSYTF
-	TRBJ2-5	few	TRBV6-1	TGTGCCAGCAGAAACGGACGGCACCACCAAGAGACCCAGTACTTC	CASRNGRHHQETQYF
TRBD1	TRBJ2-7	-	TRBV11-2	TGTGCCAGCAGCTTAGTAGGCGGACAGGGACTTCCCTACGAGCAGTACTTC	CASSLVGGQGLPYEQYF
-	TRBJ2-7	-	TRBV20-1	TGCAGTGCTAAAGGAAGCTACGAGCAGTACTTC	CSAKGSYEQYF
TRBD1	TRBJ1-2	-	TRBV29-1	TGCAGCGTTGAAAAGGACAGGGTGGGCTACACCTTC	CSVEKDRVGYTF
-	TRBJ1-1	-	TRBV20-1	TGCAGTGGGGGGTCCCATGAAGCTTTCTTT	CSGGSHEAFF
-	TRBJ2-7	-	TRBV7-9	TGTGCCAGCAGCTTAGGTCTGGGTTGGGAGCAGTACTTC	CASSLGLGWEQYF
-	TRBJ1-1	many	TRBV20-1	TGCAGTGCTAGAGCGGGGAACACTGAAGCTTTCTTT	CSARAGNTEAFF